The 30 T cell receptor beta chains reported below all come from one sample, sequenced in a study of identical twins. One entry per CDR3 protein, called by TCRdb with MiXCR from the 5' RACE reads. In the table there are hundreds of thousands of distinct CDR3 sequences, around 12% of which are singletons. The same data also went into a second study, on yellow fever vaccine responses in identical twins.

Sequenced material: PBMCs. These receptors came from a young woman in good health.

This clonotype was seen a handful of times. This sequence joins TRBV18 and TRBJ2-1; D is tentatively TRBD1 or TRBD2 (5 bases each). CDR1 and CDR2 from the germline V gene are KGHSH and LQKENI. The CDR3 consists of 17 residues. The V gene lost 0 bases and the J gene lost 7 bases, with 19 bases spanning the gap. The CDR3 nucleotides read TGTGCCAGCTCACCACCGGCTGGGACCTACTTTGAAAATGAGCAGTTCTTC. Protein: CASSPPAGTYFENEQFF.

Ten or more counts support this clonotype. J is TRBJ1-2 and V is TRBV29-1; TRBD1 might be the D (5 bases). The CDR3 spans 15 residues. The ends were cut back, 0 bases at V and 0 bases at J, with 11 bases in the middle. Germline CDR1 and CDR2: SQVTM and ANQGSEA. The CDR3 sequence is CSVEEGPGSNYGYTF. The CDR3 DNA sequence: TGCAGCGTTGAAGAGGGGCCGGGCTCTAACTATGGCTACACCTTC.

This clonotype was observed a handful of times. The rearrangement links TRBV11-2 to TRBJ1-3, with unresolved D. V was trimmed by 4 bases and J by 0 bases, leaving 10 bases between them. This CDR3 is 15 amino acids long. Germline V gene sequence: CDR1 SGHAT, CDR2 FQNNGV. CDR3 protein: CASSSHAYSGNTIYF. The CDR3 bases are TGTGCCAGCAGCTCTCACGCTTACTCTGGAAACACCATATATTTT.

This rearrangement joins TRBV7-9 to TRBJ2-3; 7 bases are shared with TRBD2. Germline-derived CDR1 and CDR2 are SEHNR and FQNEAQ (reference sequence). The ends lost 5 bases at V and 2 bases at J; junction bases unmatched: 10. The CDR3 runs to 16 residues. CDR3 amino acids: CASSPGEGQDTDTQYF. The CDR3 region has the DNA TGTGCCAGCAGCCCCGGGGAGGGCCAAGACACAGATACGCAGTATTTT.

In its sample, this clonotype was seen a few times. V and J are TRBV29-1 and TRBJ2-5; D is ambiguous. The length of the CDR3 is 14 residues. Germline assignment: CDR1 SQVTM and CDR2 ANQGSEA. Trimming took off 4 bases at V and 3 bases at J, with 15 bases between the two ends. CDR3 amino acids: CSVVGRNIKETQYF. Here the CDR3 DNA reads TGCAGCGTTGTTGGACGGAACATCAAAGAGACCCAGTACTTC. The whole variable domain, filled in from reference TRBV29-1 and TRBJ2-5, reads SAVISQKPSRDICQRGTSLTIQCQVDSQVTMMFWYRQQPGQSLTLIATANQGSEATYESGFVIDKFPISRPNLTFSTLTVSNMSPEDSSIYLCSVVGRNIKETQYFGPGTRLLVL.

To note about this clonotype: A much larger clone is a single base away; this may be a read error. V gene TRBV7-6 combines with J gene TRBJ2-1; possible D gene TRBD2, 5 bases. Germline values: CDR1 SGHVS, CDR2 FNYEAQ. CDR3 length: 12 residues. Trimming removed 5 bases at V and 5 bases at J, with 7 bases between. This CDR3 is CASSQLDNEQFF. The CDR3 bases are TGTGCCAGCAGCCAACTAGACAATGAGCAGTTCTTC.

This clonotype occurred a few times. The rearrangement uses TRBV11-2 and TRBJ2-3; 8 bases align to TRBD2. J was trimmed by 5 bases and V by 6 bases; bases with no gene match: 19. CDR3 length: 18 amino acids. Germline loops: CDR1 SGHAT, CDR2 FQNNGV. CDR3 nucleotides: TGTGCCAGCAGTACCCCTCTGGGCGGGGGGTGGATTTTAGATACGCAGTATTTT. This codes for CASSTPLGGGWILDTQYF. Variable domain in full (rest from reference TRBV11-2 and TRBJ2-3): EAGVAQSPRYKIIEKRQSVAFWCNPISGHATLYWYQQILGQGPKLLIQFQNNGVVDDSQLPKDRFSAERLKGVDSTLKIQPAKLEDSAVYLCASSTPLGGGWILDTQYFGPGTRLTVL.

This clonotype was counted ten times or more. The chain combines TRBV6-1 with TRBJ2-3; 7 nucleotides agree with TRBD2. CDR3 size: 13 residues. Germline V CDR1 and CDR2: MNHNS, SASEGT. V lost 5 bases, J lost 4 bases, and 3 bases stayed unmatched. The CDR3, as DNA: TGTGCCAGCAGTCGGGGGGAGGCAGATACGCAGTATTTT. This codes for CASSRGEADTQYF.

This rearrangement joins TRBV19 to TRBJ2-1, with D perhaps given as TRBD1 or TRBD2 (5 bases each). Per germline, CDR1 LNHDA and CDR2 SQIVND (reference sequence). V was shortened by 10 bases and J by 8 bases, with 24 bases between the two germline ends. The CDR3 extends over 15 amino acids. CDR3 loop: CANPRCETGDDEQFF. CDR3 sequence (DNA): TGTGCCAACCCAAGGTGCGAGACCGGGGACGATGAGCAGTTCTTC.

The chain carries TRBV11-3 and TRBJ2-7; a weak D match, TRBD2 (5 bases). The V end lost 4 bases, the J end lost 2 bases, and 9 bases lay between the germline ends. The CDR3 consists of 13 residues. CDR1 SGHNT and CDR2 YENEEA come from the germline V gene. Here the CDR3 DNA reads TGTGCCAGCAGCTCGGACTGGACCTACGAGCAGTACTTC. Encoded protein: CASSSDWTYEQYF.

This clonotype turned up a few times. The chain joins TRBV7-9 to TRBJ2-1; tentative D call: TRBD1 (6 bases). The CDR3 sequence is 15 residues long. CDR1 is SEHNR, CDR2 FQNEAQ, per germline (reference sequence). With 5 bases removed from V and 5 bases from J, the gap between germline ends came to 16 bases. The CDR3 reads CASSPTDRNHNEQFF. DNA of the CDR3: TGTGCCAGCAGCCCAACAGACAGGAACCACAATGAGCAGTTCTTC.

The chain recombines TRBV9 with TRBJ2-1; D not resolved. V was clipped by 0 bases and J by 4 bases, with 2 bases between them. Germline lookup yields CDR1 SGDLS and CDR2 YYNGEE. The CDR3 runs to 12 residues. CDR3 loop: CASSVVYNEQFF. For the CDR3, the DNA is TGTGCCAGCAGCGTAGTATACAATGAGCAGTTCTTC.

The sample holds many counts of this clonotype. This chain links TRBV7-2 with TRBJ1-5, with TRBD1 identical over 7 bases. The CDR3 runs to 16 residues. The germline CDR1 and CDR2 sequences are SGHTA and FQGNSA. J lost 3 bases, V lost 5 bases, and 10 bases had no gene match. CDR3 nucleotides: TGTGCCAGCAGCCCTGGGCCCGACAGGGACAATCAGCCCCAGCATTTT. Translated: CASSPGPDRDNQPQHF.

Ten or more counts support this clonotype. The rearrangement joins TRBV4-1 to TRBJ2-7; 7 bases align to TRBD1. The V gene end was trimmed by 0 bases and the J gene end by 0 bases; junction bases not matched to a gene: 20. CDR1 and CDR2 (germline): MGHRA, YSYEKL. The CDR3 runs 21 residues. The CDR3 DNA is TGCGCCAGCAGCCAAGATGGAATCAAAGGGACAGTTTTTTTCAGCTCCTACGAGCAGTACGTC. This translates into CASSQDGIKGTVFFSSYEQYV.

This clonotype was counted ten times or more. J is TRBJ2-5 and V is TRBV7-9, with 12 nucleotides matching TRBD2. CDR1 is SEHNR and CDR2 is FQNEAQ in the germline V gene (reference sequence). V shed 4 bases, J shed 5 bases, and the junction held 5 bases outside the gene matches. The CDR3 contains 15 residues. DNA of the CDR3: TGTGCCAGCAGCTCCCTAGCGGGAGGGAGGGAGACCCAGTACTTC. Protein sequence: CASSSLAGGRETQYF. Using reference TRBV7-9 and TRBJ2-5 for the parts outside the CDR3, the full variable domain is DTGVSQNPRHKITKRGQNVTFRCDPISEHNRLYWYRQTLGQGPEFLTYFQNEAQLEKSRLLSDRFSAERPKGSFSTLEIQRTEQGDSAMYLCASSSLAGGRETQYFGPGTRLLVL.

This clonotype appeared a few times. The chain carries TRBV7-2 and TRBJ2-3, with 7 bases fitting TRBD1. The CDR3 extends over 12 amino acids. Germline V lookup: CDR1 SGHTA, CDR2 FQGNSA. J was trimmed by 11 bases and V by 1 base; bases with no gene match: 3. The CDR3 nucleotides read TGTGCCAGCAGCTTAGAGTACAGGGGGCAGTATTTT. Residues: CASSLEYRGQYF.

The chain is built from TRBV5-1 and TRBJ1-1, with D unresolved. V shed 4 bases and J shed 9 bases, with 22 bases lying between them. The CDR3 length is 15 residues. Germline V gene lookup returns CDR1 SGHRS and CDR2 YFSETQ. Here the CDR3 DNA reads TGCGCCAGCAGCCTTACACGAGGAGACAACCCGAAAGCTTTCTTT. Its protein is CASSLTRGDNPKAFF.

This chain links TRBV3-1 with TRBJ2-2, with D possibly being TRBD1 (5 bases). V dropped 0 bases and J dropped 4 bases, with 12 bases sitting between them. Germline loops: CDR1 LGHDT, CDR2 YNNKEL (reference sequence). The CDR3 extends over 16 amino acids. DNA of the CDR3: TGTGCCAGCAGCCAAGACTTAGGGCAGGGCACCGGGGAGCTGTTTTTT. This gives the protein CASSQDLGQGTGELFF.

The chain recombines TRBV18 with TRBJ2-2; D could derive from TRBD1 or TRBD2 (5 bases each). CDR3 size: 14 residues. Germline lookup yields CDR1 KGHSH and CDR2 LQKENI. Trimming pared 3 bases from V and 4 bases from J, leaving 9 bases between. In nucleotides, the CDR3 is TGTGCCAGCTCACCCTTAGGGACCACCGGGGAGCTGTTTTTT. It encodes CASSPLGTTGELFF.

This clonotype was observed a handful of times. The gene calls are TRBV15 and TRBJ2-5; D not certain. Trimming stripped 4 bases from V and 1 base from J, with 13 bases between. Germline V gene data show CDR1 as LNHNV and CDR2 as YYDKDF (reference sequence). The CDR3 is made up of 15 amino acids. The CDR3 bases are TGTGCCACCAGCATCCTACGGACCCTCCAAGAGACCCAGTACTTC. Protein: CATSILRTLQETQYF.

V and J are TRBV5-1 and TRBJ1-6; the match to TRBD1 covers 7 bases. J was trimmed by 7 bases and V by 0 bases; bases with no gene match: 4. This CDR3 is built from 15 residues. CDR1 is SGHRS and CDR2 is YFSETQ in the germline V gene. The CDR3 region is CASSLGPGGNSPLHF. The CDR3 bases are TGCGCCAGCAGCTTGGGGCCAGGGGGAAATTCACCCCTCCACTTT.

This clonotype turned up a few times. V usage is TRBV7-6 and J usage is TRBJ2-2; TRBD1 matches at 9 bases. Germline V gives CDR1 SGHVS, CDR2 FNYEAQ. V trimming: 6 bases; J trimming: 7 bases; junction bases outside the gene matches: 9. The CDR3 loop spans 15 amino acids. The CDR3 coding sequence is TGTGCCAGCAGAGAAAACAGGGGGCGAGGCGGGGAGCTGTTTTTT. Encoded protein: CASRENRGRGGELFF.

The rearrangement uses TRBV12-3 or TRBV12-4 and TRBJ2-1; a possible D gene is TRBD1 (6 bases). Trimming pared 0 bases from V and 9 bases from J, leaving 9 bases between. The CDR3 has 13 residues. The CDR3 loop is CASSLAWGREQFF. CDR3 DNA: TGTGCCAGCAGTTTAGCCTGGGGGCGTGAGCAGTTCTTC.

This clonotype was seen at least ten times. The CDR3 sequence: CASSLFVGWETQYF. The CDR3 DNA reads TGTGCCAGCAGTTTATTCGTGGGGTGGGAGACCCAGTACTTC. This chain joins TRBV12-3 or TRBV12-4 and TRBJ2-5; D gene unclear. The CDR3 length is 14 residues. The V gene lost 2 bases and the J gene lost 5 bases, with 12 bases spanning the gap.

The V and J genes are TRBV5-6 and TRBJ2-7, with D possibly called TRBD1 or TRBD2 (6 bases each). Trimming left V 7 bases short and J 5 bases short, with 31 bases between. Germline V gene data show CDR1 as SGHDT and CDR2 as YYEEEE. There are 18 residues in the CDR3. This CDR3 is CASGPAVRTGGVWHEQYF. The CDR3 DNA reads TGTGCCAGCGGCCCCGCGGTCCGTACCGGGGGCGTGTGGCACGAGCAGTACTTC.

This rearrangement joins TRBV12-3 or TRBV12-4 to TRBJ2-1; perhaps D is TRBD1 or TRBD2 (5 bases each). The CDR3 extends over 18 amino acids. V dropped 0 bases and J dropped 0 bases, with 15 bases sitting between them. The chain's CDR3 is CASSLALRRGRSYNEQFF. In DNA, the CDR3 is TGTGCCAGCAGTTTAGCGCTCCGACGGGGACGCTCCTACAATGAGCAGTTCTTC.

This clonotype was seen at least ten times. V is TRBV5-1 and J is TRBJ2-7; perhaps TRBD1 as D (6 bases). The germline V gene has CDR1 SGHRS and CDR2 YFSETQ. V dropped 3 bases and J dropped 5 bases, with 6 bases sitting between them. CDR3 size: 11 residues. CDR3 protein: CASSYRDEQYF. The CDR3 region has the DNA TGCGCCAGCAGCTACAGGGACGAGCAGTACTTC.

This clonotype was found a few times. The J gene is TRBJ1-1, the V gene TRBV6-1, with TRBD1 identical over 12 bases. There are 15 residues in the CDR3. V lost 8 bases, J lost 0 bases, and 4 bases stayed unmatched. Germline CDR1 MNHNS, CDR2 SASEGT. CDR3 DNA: TGTGCCAGCGAAGGGACAGGGGGCATGAACACTGAAGCTTTCTTT. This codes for CASEGTGGMNTEAFF.

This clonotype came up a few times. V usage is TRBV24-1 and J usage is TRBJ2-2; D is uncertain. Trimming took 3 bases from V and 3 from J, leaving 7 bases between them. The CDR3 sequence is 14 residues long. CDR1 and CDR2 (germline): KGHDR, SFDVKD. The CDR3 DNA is TGTGCCACCAGTGATACCTTATACACCGGGGAGCTGTTTTTT. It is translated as CATSDTLYTGELFF.

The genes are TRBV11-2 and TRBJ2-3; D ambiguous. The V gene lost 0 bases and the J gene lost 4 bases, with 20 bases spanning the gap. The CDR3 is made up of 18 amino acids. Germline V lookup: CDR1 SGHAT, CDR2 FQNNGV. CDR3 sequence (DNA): TGTGCCAGCAGCTTAGAGGCCCCGCTATCTCTAAGTCCAGATACGCAGTATTTT. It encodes CASSLEAPLSLSPDTQYF. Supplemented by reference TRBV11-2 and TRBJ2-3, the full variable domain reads EAGVAQSPRYKIIEKRQSVAFWCNPISGHATLYWYQQILGQGPKLLIQFQNNGVVDDSQLPKDRFSAERLKGVDSTLKIQPAKLEDSAVYLCASSLEAPLSLSPDTQYFGPGTRLTVL.